These 32 T cell receptor beta chains came from one sample sequenced in a study of blood T cell repertoires in COVID-19. Assay: immunoSEQ multiplex PCR; the TCRdb copy retains only in-frame clones and omits some. The table records about 320,000 clones, roughly nine tenths of them present only once. Sequencing was carried out using PBMCs or T cells enriched from blood (not recorded which). Receptors were obtained from a woman aged 25 to 39 who had recovered from COVID-19.

The chain employs TRBV6-5 and TRBJ1-5; TRBD1 agrees at 8 bases. Per the germline V gene, CDR1 is MNHEY and CDR2 is SVGAGI. The V gene end was trimmed by 6 bases and the J gene end by 3 bases; junction bases not matched to a gene: 4. The length of the CDR3 is 14 residues. Here the CDR3 reads CASRTGDDNQPQHF. The CDR3 DNA reads as TGTGCCAGCAGGACAGGGGATGACAATCAGCCCCAGCATTTT.

The chain links TRBV6-1 to TRBJ1-2; 11 nucleotides line up with TRBD1. CDR3 length: 16 residues. With V trimmed by 3 bases and J by 7 bases, 10 bases remained unmatched. Germline CDR1 is MNHNS and CDR2 is SASEGT. CDR3 amino acids: CASSDPGTGGLGGYTF. The CDR3 DNA follows: TGTGCCAGCAGTGACCCCGGGACAGGGGGTCTCGGTGGCTACACCTTC.

This clone was picked up one time. The chain carries TRBV5-1 and TRBJ2-7; D is unresolved. Trimming pared 0 bases from V and 1 base from J, leaving 11 bases between. There are 15 residues in the CDR3. Germline CDR1 and CDR2: SGHRS and YFSETQ. The CDR3 DNA reads as TGCGCCAGCAGCTTGGGAGCATCGACTTCCTACGAGCAGTACTTC. The encoded protein is CASSLGASTSYEQYF.

V is TRBV7-3 and J is TRBJ2-7, with 7 bases fitting TRBD1. The CDR3 is made up of 16 amino acids. CDR1 and CDR2 (germline): SGHTA, FQGTGA. V shed 3 bases, J shed 3 bases, and the junction held 11 bases outside the gene matches. The CDR3 region has the DNA TGTGCCAGCAGCTTGTACGCCGGGACAGACCTCTACGAGCAGTACTTC. Its protein is CASSLYAGTDLYEQYF. The complete variable domain, with remaining parts taken from reference TRBV7-3 and TRBJ2-7, reads GAGVSQTPSNKVTEKGKYVELRCDPISGHTALYWYRQSLGQGPEFLIYFQGTGAADDSGLPNDRFFAVRPEGSVSTLKIQRTERGDSAVYLCASSLYAGTDLYEQYFGPGTRLTVT.

The chain uses TRBV7-9 and TRBJ2-7; D is uncertain. Trimming took off 1 base at V and 9 bases at J, with 7 bases between the two ends. The CDR3 runs to 11 residues. Per the germline V gene, CDR1 is SEHNR and CDR2 is FQNEAQ (reference sequence). This CDR3 reads CASSLDGGQYF. The CDR3 bases are TGTGCCAGCAGCTTAGATGGCGGGCAGTACTTC.

DNA for the CDR3: TGTGCCAGCAGTTATAAACAGGCAGGGAAACTGTTTTTT. This encodes CASSYKQAGKLFF. The genes are TRBV6-5 and TRBJ1-4; weak D call: TRBD1 (5 bases). The germline gives CDR1 MNHEY, CDR2 SVGAGI. The CDR3 runs 13 residues. V was trimmed by 3 bases and J by 11 bases, leaving 13 bases between them.

The chain employs TRBV21-1 and TRBJ2-7; the listed D gene, TRBD2, was not tested against the DNA. TRBV21-1 is designated a pseudogene. The CDR3 sequence is 13 residues long. The CDR3 sequence: CASSRGPSYEQYF. In DNA form, the CDR3 reads TGTGCCAGCAGCAGAGGTCCCTCCTACGAGCAGTACTTC.

V and J are TRBV7-9 and TRBJ1-4; no clear D. The germline V and J ends were trimmed by 4 bases and 2 bases, with 11 bases remaining between them. Germline loops: CDR1 SEHNR, CDR2 FQNEAQ (reference sequence). The CDR3 contains 15 residues. The CDR3 nucleotides are TGTGCCAGCAGCTCACTCGGAGGGACTAATGAAAAACTGTTTTTT. It encodes CASSSLGGTNEKLFF. Combining the CDR3 with reference TRBV7-9 and TRBJ1-4 gives the whole variable domain DTGVSQNPRHKITKRGQNVTFRCDPISEHNRLYWYRQTLGQGPEFLTYFQNEAQLEKSRLLSDRFSAERPKGSFSTLEIQRTEQGDSAMYLCASSSLGGTNEKLFFGSGTQLSVL.

The chain joins TRBV11-3 to TRBJ2-7, with TRBD1 identical over 7 bases. V shed 2 bases and J 4 bases; nucleotides not matched to a gene: 8. The CDR3 spans 15 residues. From germline, CDR1 is SGHNT and CDR2 YENEEA. The CDR3, as DNA: TGTGCCAGCAGCTTATATTCGGGACAGCAGTACGAGCAGTACTTC. It codes for CASSLYSGQQYEQYF.

This chain links TRBV3-1 (or the pseudogene TRBV3-2) with TRBJ1-1; possible D gene TRBD1, 5 bases. Germline CDR1 reads LGHDT; CDR2 reads YNNKEL (reference sequence). V dropped 6 bases and J dropped 3 bases, with 14 bases sitting between them. The CDR3 totals 14 residues. CDR3 nucleotides: TGTGCCAGCAGGCCTCAGGGATTTGACACTGAAGCTTTCTTT. It encodes CASRPQGFDTEAFF.

This chain links TRBV13 with TRBJ1-2; possibly TRBD1 for D (5 bases). Germline V CDR1 and CDR2: PRHDT, FYEKMQ (reference sequence). The V end was cut by 7 bases, the J end by 4 bases, with 19 bases between. This CDR3 is 15 amino acids long. CDR3 sequence: CASTPEGAWSYGYTF. The CDR3 nucleotides are TGTGCCAGCACACCCGAAGGGGCATGGTCCTATGGCTACACCTTC. The whole variable domain, remainder taken from reference TRBV13 and TRBJ1-2, is AAGVIQSPRHLIKEKRETATLKCYPIPRHDTVYWYQQGPGQDPQFLISFYEKMQSDKGSIPDRFSAQQFSDYHSELNMSSLELGDSALYFCASTPEGAWSYGYTFGSGTRLTVV.

This rearrangement joins TRBV18 to TRBJ1-5, with unresolved D. The ends were cut back, 2 bases at V and 1 base at J, with 9 bases in the middle. CDR1 KGHSH and CDR2 LQKENI come from the germline V gene. The CDR3 consists of 15 residues. CDR3 sequence: CASSPIRESNQPQHF. The DNA of the CDR3 is TGTGCCAGCTCACCAATCCGAGAGAGCAATCAGCCCCAGCATTTT.

The chain employs TRBV2 and TRBJ1-5, with D maybe TRBD1 (5 bases). The CDR3 is 13 amino acids. Germline CDR1 SNHLY, CDR2 FYNNEI. V lost 7 bases and J 1 base, leaving 8 bases between the germline ends. The CDR3 sequence is CASMGQSNQPQHF. CDR3 nucleotides: TGTGCCAGCATGGGGCAAAGCAATCAGCCCCAGCATTTT.

In this sample, this clone turned up once. V usage is TRBV27 and J usage is TRBJ2-7; 7 bases are a match to TRBD2. V shed 5 bases and J 0 bases; nucleotides not matched to a gene: 10. The length of the CDR3 is 16 residues. CDR1 MNHEY and CDR2 SMNVEV come from the germline V gene (reference sequence). The CDR3 region is CASSPPGTTSSYEQYF. Written as DNA, the CDR3 is TGTGCCAGCAGTCCCCCCGGGACTACCAGCTCCTACGAGCAGTACTTC.

The chain's CDR3 is CASSLRGTGPTEAFF. The CDR3, as DNA: TGTGCCAGCAGCTTAAGAGGGACAGGGCCGACTGAAGCTTTCTTT. The chain joins TRBV7-8 to TRBJ1-1, with 9 nucleotides matching TRBD1. CDR1 is SGHVS and CDR2 is FQNEAQ in the germline V gene. This CDR3 spans 15 amino acids. V dropped 2 bases and J dropped 5; count of bases not matched to a gene: 6.

This chain links TRBV7-2 with TRBJ2-1; D may be TRBD2 (7 bases). The CDR3 extends over 14 amino acids. Trimming took off 4 bases at V and 8 bases at J, with 15 bases between the two ends. The germline gives CDR1 SGHTA, CDR2 FQGNSA. The CDR3 is CASSWTRGVDEQFF. The CDR3 DNA reads as TGTGCCAGCAGCTGGACTAGGGGGGTGGATGAGCAGTTCTTC.

The V and J genes are TRBV6-5 and TRBJ2-3, with a weak D call TRBD2 (7 bases). The CDR3 extends over 15 amino acids. The germline V gene encodes CDR1 MNHEY and CDR2 SVGAGI. Trimming took 8 bases from V and 2 from J, leaving 17 bases between them. CDR3 protein: CASLGRGLVTDTQYF. The CDR3 DNA reads TGTGCCAGCCTGGGGCGGGGGCTAGTCACAGATACGCAGTATTTT.

This rearrangement joins TRBV10-3 to TRBJ2-3; 12 positions match TRBD2. The CDR3 has 14 amino acids. Losses at the gene ends were 10 bases for V and 0 bases for J; bases not matched to a gene: 2. Germline CDR1 is ENHRY and CDR2 is SYGVKD. The CDR3 coding sequence is TGTGCCACGACTAGCGGGGGCAGCACAGATACGCAGTATTTT. This sequence encodes CATTSGGSTDTQYF.

This chain uses TRBV7-9 with TRBJ1-4, with a weak D call TRBD1 (6 bases). The CDR3 is 15 amino acids. The germline V gene encodes CDR1 SEHNR and CDR2 FQNEAQ (reference sequence). Trimming pared 5 bases from V and 7 bases from J, leaving 17 bases between. Here the CDR3 reads CASSEGGGASEKLFF. The CDR3 coding sequence is TGTGCCAGCAGCGAAGGAGGGGGGGCGAGTGAAAAACTGTTTTTT. Full variable domain (outside the CDR3, taken from reference TRBV7-9 and TRBJ1-4): DTGVSQNPRHKITKRGQNVTFRCDPISEHNRLYWYRQTLGQGPEFLTYFQNEAQLEKSRLLSDRFSAERPKGSFSTLEIQRTEQGDSAMYLCASSEGGGASEKLFFGSGTQLSVL.

This chain connects TRBV7-2 to TRBJ2-5; possibly TRBD2 for D (5 bases). V lost 3 bases to trimming and J lost 0 bases, with 8 bases between them. The germline CDR1 and CDR2 sequences are SGHTA and FQGNSA. The CDR3 contains 14 residues. The CDR3 nucleotides are TGTGCCAGCAGCTTCGTAGCGTACCAAGAGACCCAGTACTTC. It encodes CASSFVAYQETQYF.

V usage is TRBV5-4 and J usage is TRBJ2-5; a possible D gene is TRBD2 (6 bases). Trimming pared 3 bases from V and 0 bases from J, leaving 12 bases between. Germline lookup yields CDR1 SGHNT and CDR2 YYREEE (reference sequence). This CDR3 has 15 amino acids. The CDR3 reads CASSSKVADQETQYF. Here the CDR3 DNA reads TGTGCCAGCAGCTCCAAAGTAGCGGACCAAGAGACCCAGTACTTC.

The chain links TRBV24-1 to TRBJ1-2; tentative D call: TRBD1 (6 bases). Trimming cost V 4 bases and J 2 bases, with 10 bases left between them. Germline V gene sequence: CDR1 KGHDR, CDR2 SFDVKD. The length of the CDR3 is 14 residues. The CDR3 coding sequence is TGTGCCACCAGTGACCGGGACATCAACTATGGCTACACCTTC. It codes for CATSDRDINYGYTF.

The V call is TRBV30, the J call TRBJ2-5; D perhaps matches TRBD2 (5 bases). Trimming stripped 5 bases from V and 10 bases from J, with 17 bases between. The germline gives CDR1 GTSNPN, CDR2 SVGIG (reference sequence). This CDR3 region has 12 residues. The CDR3 region has the DNA TGTGCCTGGGGCGCCCTTTACGGGGACCAGTACTTC. Protein: CAWGALYGDQYF. The variable domain in full, completed from reference TRBV30 and TRBJ2-5, reads SQTIHQWPATLVQPVGSPLSLECTVEGTSNPNLYWYRQAAGRGLQLLFYSVGIGQISSEVPQNLSASRPQDRQFILSSKKLLLSDSGFYLCAWGALYGDQYFGPGTRLLVL.

The genes are TRBV7-9 and TRBJ2-1; 8 nucleotides align to TRBD2. Germline CDR1 and CDR2: SEHNR and FQNEAQ (reference sequence). This CDR3 has 15 amino acids. V was pared by 5 bases and J by 4 bases, with 7 bases of the junction left unmatched. The CDR3 bases are TGTGCCAGCAGCACCCCGGGACTAGTATACAATGAGCAGTTCTTC. This encodes CASSTPGLVYNEQFF. Looking up the rest from reference TRBV7-9 and TRBJ2-1 gives the full variable domain: DTGVSQNPRHKITKRGQNVTFRCDPISEHNRLYWYRQTLGQGPEFLTYFQNEAQLEKSRLLSDRFSAERPKGSFSTLEIQRTEQGDSAMYLCASSTPGLVYNEQFFGPGTRLTVL.

The chain employs TRBV5-4 and TRBJ2-5; tentative D call: TRBD1 (5 bases). The CDR3 totals 14 residues. The germline V and J ends were trimmed by 1 base and 5 bases, with 12 bases remaining between them. Germline values: CDR1 SGHNT, CDR2 YYREEE (reference sequence). The chain's CDR3 is CASSLRQGEETQYF. The CDR3 bases are TGTGCCAGCAGCTTGAGGCAGGGCGAGGAGACCCAGTACTTC.

J is TRBJ1-2 and V is TRBV9, with unresolved D. Germline-derived CDR1 and CDR2 are SGDLS and YYNGEE. The CDR3 spans 12 residues. Trimming pared 6 bases from V and 4 bases from J, leaving 10 bases between. DNA of the CDR3: TGTGCCAGCAACGCAGGCTTCTATGGCTACACCTTC. This codes for CASNAGFYGYTF.

The count of this clone is one. The J gene is TRBJ1-6, the V gene TRBV13; 7 nucleotides align to TRBD1. The CDR3 runs 14 residues. J lost 10 bases, V lost 6 bases, and 9 bases had no gene match. Germline V gives CDR1 PRHDT, CDR2 FYEKMQ (reference sequence). The chain's CDR3 is CASRQTGRASPLHF. CDR3 nucleotides: TGTGCCAGCAGGCAGACAGGGCGGGCCTCACCCCTCCACTTT.

The chain couples TRBV30 to TRBJ2-3; D not certain. The V gene's germline CDR1 is GTSNPN and CDR2 SVGIG (reference sequence). V lost 2 bases, J lost 6 bases, and 9 bases lay in between. CDR3 length equals 12 residues. The CDR3 DNA reads TGTGCCTGGAGTTCTCCCTACGATACGCAGTATTTT. Its protein product is CAWSSPYDTQYF.

This clone was detected a few times. V and J are TRBV7-3 and TRBJ2-2, with 9 positions matching TRBD2. The length of the CDR3 is 20 residues. V was pared by 5 bases and J by 0 bases, with 16 bases of the junction left unmatched. In germline, CDR1 is SGHTA, CDR2 FQGTGA. CDR3 bases: TGTGCCAGCAGCCCAAGCGGGGGGCCTCCGCGGAAATCGAACACCGGGGAGCTGTTTTTT. Its translation: CASSPSGGPPRKSNTGELFF.

V usage is TRBV18 and J usage is TRBJ1-3; no definite D call. Per germline, CDR1 KGHSH and CDR2 LQKENI. Between the trimmed V and J ends, which lost 2 bases and 4 bases, there was a span of 9 bases. This CDR3 region has 14 residues. The CDR3 DNA follows: TGTGCCAGCTCACCAGGGCAGAAGGGAAACACCATATATTTT. Encoded protein: CASSPGQKGNTIYF.

This clone was recorded once. This chain links TRBV25-1 with TRBJ1-2; D is uncertain. CDR3 length: 14 residues. Germline V gives CDR1 MGHDK, CDR2 SYGVNS. V was cut by 0 bases and J by 0 bases, with 5 bases left in between. The CDR3 region has the DNA TGTGCCAGCAGTGAATACGGAGCTAACTATGGCTACACCTTC. Translating it yields CASSEYGANYGYTF.

This clone was seen only once. This rearrangement joins TRBV4-1 to TRBJ1-6; D gene ambiguous. The germline V gene has CDR1 MGHRA and CDR2 YSYEKL. The CDR3 runs to 14 residues. V was trimmed by 3 bases and J by 9 bases, leaving 12 bases between them. The CDR3 sequence: CASSQILRGSPLHF. CDR3 in DNA: TGCGCCAGCAGCCAGATCCTACGGGGTTCACCCCTCCACTTT.